Sequencing of this TCR beta chain was carried out in a study of T-cell reconstitution after alpha-beta-depleted transplantation in children. This CDR3 has 15 residues. Per the germline V gene, CDR1 is SGHRS and CDR2 is YFSETQ. The germline V and J ends were trimmed by 0 bases and 7 bases, with 11 bases remaining between them. The library targeted TCRbeta and was prepared with unique molecular identifiers. TCRdb used MiXCR to reprocess the PCR reads, holding one entry per CDR3 protein. The table lists hundreds of thousands of distinct CDR3 sequences, 30% to 35% of them singletons. This clonotype has more than one count but fewer than ten.

The origin of this receptor is a human donor who donated a stem cell graft to a child with aplastic anemia. The V call is TRBV5-1, the J call TRBJ1-6, with D maybe TRBD1 (5 bases). The material was PBMCs from the stem cell graft donor, obtained from the stem cell graft. The CDR3 DNA reads as TGCGCCAGCAGCTTGGACAGGACGAGGAATTCACCCCTCCACTTT. This codes for CASSLDRTRNSPLHF.